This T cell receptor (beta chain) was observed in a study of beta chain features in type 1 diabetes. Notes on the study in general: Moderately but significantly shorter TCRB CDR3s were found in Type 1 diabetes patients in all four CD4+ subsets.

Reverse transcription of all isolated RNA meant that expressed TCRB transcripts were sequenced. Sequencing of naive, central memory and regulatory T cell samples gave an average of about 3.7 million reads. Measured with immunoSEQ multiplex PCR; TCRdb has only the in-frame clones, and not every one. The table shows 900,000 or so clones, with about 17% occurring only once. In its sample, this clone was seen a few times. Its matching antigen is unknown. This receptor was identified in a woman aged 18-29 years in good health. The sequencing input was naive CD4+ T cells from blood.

CDR3 DNA: TGTGCCAGCAGCTTAAAGCGCCGCGGGCTAAGCAATCAGCCCCAGCATTTT. Encoded protein: CASSLKRRGLSNQPQHF. The chain joins TRBV7-8 to TRBJ1-5; D gene uncertain. Germline loops: CDR1 SGHVS, CDR2 FQNEAQ. The V and J ends lost 2 bases and 1 base respectively, with 15 bases between them. The CDR3 has 17 residues.